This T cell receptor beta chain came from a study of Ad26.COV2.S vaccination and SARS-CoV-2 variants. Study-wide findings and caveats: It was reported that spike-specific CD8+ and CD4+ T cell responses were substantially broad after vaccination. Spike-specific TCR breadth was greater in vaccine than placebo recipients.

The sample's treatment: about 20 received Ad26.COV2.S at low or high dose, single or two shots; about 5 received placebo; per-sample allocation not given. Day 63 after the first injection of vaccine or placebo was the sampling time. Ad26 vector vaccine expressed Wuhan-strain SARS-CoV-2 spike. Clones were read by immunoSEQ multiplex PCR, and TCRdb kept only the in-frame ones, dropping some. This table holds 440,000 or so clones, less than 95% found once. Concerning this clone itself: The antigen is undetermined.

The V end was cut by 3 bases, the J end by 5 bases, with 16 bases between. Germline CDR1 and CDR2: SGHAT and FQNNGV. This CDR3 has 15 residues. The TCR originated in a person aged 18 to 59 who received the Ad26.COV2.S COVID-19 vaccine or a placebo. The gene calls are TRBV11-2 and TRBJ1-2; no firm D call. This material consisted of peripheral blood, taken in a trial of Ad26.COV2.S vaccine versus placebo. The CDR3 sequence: CASSFDISWVYGYTF. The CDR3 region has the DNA TGTGCCAGCAGCTTTGACATTAGTTGGGTATATGGCTACACCTTC.